Listed here is a single TCR beta chain. Its antigen remains unidentified. Staff drew a roughly 2.5 ml blood sample from each donor. Researchers used template switching to add UMIs featuring a 6-nucleotide sample barcode. TCRdb reprocessed the 5' RACE reads and reports one entry per CDR3 protein, with no DNA. This table lists a few hundred thousand distinct CDR3 sequences. This record belongs to a study of monozygotic twins with inflammatory bowel disease. General observations from the study: IBD patients, compared with healthy twins, shared fewer clonotypes with others (especially with disease activity).

Germline-derived CDR1 and CDR2 are DFQATT and SNEGSKA (reference sequence). This CDR3 is 15 amino acids long. This receptor was taken from a human donor with ulcerative colitis or Crohn's disease, or a healthy co-twin of an affected twin (not recorded which). The chain links TRBV20-1 to TRBJ2-1; there is no DNA to check the TCRdb D call of TRBD2. Sequencing was done on a sample of blood. CDR3 residues: CSAPSAGDSYNEQFF.